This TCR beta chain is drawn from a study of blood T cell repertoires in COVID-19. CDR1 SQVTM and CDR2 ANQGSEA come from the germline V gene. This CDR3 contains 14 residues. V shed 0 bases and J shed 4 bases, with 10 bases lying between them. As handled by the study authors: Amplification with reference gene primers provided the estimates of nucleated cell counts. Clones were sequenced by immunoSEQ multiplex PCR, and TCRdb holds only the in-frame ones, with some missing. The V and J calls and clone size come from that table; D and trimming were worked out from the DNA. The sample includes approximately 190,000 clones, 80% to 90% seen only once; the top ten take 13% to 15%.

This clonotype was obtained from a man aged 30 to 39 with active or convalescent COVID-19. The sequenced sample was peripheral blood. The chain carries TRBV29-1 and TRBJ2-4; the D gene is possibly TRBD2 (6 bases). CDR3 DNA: TGCAGCGTTGAAGATCTTAGCGGAAAAAACATTCAGTACTTC. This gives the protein CSVEDLSGKNIQYF. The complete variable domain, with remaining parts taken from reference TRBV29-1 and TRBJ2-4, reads SAVISQKPSRDICQRGTSLTIQCQVDSQVTMMFWYRQQPGQSLTLIATANQGSEATYESGFVIDKFPISRPNLTFSTLTVSNMSPEDSSIYLCSVEDLSGKNIQYFGAGTRLSVL.